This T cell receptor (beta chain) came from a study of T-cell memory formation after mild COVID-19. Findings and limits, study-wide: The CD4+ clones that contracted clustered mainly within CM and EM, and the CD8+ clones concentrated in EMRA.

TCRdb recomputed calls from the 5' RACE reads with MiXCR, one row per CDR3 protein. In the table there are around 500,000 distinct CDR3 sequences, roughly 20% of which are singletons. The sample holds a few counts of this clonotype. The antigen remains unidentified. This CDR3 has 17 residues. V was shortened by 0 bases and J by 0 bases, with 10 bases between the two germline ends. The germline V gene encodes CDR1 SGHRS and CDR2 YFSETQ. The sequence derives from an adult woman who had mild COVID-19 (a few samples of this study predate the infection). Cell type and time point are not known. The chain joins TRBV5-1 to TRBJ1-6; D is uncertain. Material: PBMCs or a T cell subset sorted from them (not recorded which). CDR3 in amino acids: CASSLEPASSYNSPLHF. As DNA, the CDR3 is TGCGCCAGCAGCTTGGAACCGGCCAGCTCCTATAATTCACCCCTCCACTTT.